This T cell receptor (beta chain) was profiled in a study of tumor and adjacent non-tumor tissue in lung cancer. A modified ARM-PCR protocol with three rounds of nested PCR amplified TCRbeta. TCRdb independently ran MiXCR on the multiplex PCR reads; one entry per CDR3 protein. The sample comprises tens of thousands of distinct CDR3 sequences, around 70% of which are singletons, and around 12% rests with the top ten. The CDR3 has 13 residues. To note about this clonotype: Germline and junction disagree at one end, which may indicate a read error.

The template was RNA from unsorted bulk tissue. This TCR was sampled from a woman aged 70-85 years with non-small cell lung cancer. The chain uses TRBV12-3 or TRBV12-4 and TRBJ2-7, with D unclear. The specimen was lung tumor tissue. CDR3 in amino acids: CASILSETYEQYF. The CDR3 DNA follows: TGTGCCAGCATTTTAAGCGAGACCTACGAGCAGTACTTC.